The 18 T cell receptor beta chains below come from one sample, sequenced in a study of blood T cell repertoires in COVID-19. The data were produced by immunoSEQ multiplex PCR, yet TCRdb's version contains in-frame clones alone and is incomplete. The sample lists roughly 130,000 clones; roughly 84% were seen once. Sequencing was done on a sample of peripheral blood. Source of these receptors: a woman under 40 who had recovered from COVID-19.

This rearrangement joins TRBV5-4 to TRBJ2-3; D may be TRBD2 (5 bases). CDR3 length: 15 residues. V lost 1 base, J lost 1 base, and 10 bases lay in between. Germline CDR1 is SGHNT and CDR2 is YYREEE (reference sequence). The CDR3 nucleotides read TGTGCCAGCAGCTTGCTCTCACTAGGCACAGATACGCAGTATTTT. This sequence encodes CASSLLSLGTDTQYF.

This clone was recorded once. This chain links TRBV19 with TRBJ1-2, with D maybe TRBD1 (5 bases). CDR3 size: 13 residues. V gave up 3 bases and J gave up 6 bases, with 11 bases separating them. The germline V gene has CDR1 LNHDA and CDR2 SQIVND (reference sequence). The CDR3 nucleotides are TGTGCCAGTAGTATTAATCCACAGGATGGCTACACCTTC. This gives the protein CASSINPQDGYTF.

This clone was detected once. Written as DNA, the CDR3 is TGTGCCAGCAGCCGTATCAGGGGGCAGGGTCACGAGCAGTACTTC. It codes for CASSRIRGQGHEQYF. The chain uses TRBV3-1 (or the pseudogene TRBV3-2) and TRBJ2-7, with 8 bases lining up with TRBD1. The V and J ends lost 4 bases and 5 bases, in that order; junction bases with no gene match: 10. There are 15 residues in the CDR3. Germline V gives CDR1 LGHDT, CDR2 YNNKEL (reference sequence).

The V call is TRBV11-2, the J call TRBJ1-4, with TRBD1 as a possible D gene (5 bases). Looked up from germline, CDR1 is SGHAT and CDR2 is FQNNGV. V gave up 0 bases and J gave up 4 bases, with 9 bases separating them. CDR3 length: 15 amino acids. The CDR3 is CASSLEWDFNEKLFF. Here the CDR3 DNA reads TGTGCCAGCAGCTTAGAGTGGGACTTTAATGAAAAACTGTTTTTT.

The CDR3 loop is CASSPSVGVTGELFF. In DNA form, the CDR3 reads TGTGCCAGCAGCCCTTCGGTGGGAGTCACCGGGGAGCTGTTTTTT. The genes are TRBV7-9 and TRBJ2-2; D is perhaps TRBD2 (5 bases). Germline lookup yields CDR1 SEHNR and CDR2 FQNEAQ (reference sequence). V lost 5 bases, J lost 4 bases, and 14 bases lay in between. The CDR3 covers 15 residues.

The chain joins TRBV6-5 to TRBJ2-7; 8 bases align to TRBD2. Trimming took 10 bases from V and 4 from J; bases not matched to a gene: 12. The CDR3 consists of 14 residues. Germline-derived CDR1 and CDR2 are MNHEY and SVGAGI. The CDR3 reads CATRGSGGLYEQYF. The CDR3 DNA follows: TGTGCCACACGGGGGAGCGGGGGCTTATACGAGCAGTACTTC.

The chain couples TRBV12-3 or TRBV12-4 to TRBJ1-2, with no clear D. V lost 5 bases and J lost 7, with 14 bases in between. CDR3 length: 13 residues. CDR3 sequence (DNA): TGTGCCAGCAGTGCGGTCCCCGCTTTTGGCTACACCTTC. This gives the protein CASSAVPAFGYTF.

This chain joins TRBV7-3 and TRBJ2-5; 11 bases are a match to TRBD1. CDR3 length: 15 residues. The junction had 5 bases not matched to a gene; V was cut back by 3 bases and J by 5 bases. Germline CDR1 SGHTA, CDR2 FQGTGA. CDR3 amino acids: CASSLDRGHGETQYF. For the CDR3, the DNA is TGTGCCAGCAGCTTGGACAGGGGGCACGGGGAGACCCAGTACTTC.

The V call is TRBV5-6, the J call TRBJ1-1; 9 nucleotides match TRBD1. This CDR3 is built from 15 residues. The germline gives CDR1 SGHDT, CDR2 YYEEEE. V trimming: 3 bases; J trimming: 1 base; junction bases outside the gene matches: 4. CDR3 protein: CASSWGTGKNTEAFF. The CDR3 DNA is TGTGCCAGCAGCTGGGGGACAGGGAAGAACACTGAAGCTTTCTTT.

This sequence joins TRBV6-1 and TRBJ2-5, with 12 bases aligning to TRBD2. Trimming removed 2 bases from V and 2 bases from J; junction bases left unmatched: 0. Germline V gene lookup returns CDR1 MNHNS and CDR2 SASEGT. This CDR3 is built from 15 residues. CDR3 sequence reads: CASSELAGGQETQYF. In DNA, the CDR3 is TGTGCCAGCAGTGAACTAGCGGGGGGGCAAGAGACCCAGTACTTC.

The CDR3 DNA sequence: TGTGCCATCGGCCTGACTAGGTCTATCCTAGACACAGATACGCAGTATTTT. Translating it yields CAIGLTRSILDTDTQYF. V and J are TRBV10-3 and TRBJ2-3, with D perhaps matching TRBD2 (6 bases). This CDR3 comprises 17 residues. Germline V gene lookup returns CDR1 ENHRY and CDR2 SYGVKD. Trimming shortened V by 8 bases and J by 2 bases, and 23 bases separated the two germline ends.

The chain links TRBV13 to TRBJ1-2; possibly TRBD1 for D (6 bases). Trimming took 0 bases from V and 5 from J, leaving 13 bases between them. The germline CDR1 and CDR2 sequences are PRHDT and FYEKMQ (reference sequence). The length of the CDR3 is 15 residues. The CDR3 DNA sequence: TGTGCCAGCAGCTTAGGTCAGCCAGGGGCATATGGCTACACCTTC. This encodes CASSLGQPGAYGYTF.

CDR3 amino acids: CASSQTRLARTNTGELFF. The DNA for the CDR3 is TGTGCCAGCAGCCAAACCCGACTAGCGAGAACTAACACCGGGGAGCTGTTTTTT. This rearrangement joins TRBV3-1 (or the pseudogene TRBV3-2) to TRBJ2-2; 8 bases align to TRBD2. Trimming cost V 2 bases and J 2 bases; bases outside gene matches: 10. The CDR3 runs 18 residues. Germline V lookup: CDR1 LGHDT, CDR2 YNNKEL (reference sequence).

The chain employs TRBV6-6 and TRBJ2-2; 7 nucleotides match TRBD1. Germline V gene sequence: CDR1 MNHNY, CDR2 SVGAGI (reference sequence). The CDR3 covers 14 residues. With V trimmed by 5 bases and J by 6 bases, 6 bases remained unmatched. CDR3 bases: TGTGCCAGCAGTCCCACAGGGGCCGCCGGGGAGCTGTTTTTT. This encodes CASSPTGAAGELFF.

The chain employs TRBV2 and TRBJ2-7, with unresolved D. The CDR3 is 13 amino acids. V gave up 8 bases and J gave up 0 bases, with 11 bases separating them. Germline V lookup: CDR1 SNHLY, CDR2 FYNNEI. The CDR3 nucleotides are TGTGCCAGCCGTCAGCGACTCTCCTACGAGCAGTACTTC. Translating it yields CASRQRLSYEQYF.

This clone was recorded only once. The V and J genes are TRBV12-3 or TRBV12-4 and TRBJ2-5; no clear D. CDR3 size: 11 residues. V lost 2 bases and J lost 5, with 3 bases in between. CDR3: CASSLSETQYF. CDR3 nucleotides: TGTGCCAGCAGTTTATCTGAGACCCAGTACTTC.

V usage is TRBV19 and J usage is TRBJ2-3, with D possibly matching TRBD2 (5 bases). Between the trimmed V and J ends, which lost 3 bases and 0 bases, there was a span of 10 bases. The germline CDR1 and CDR2 sequences are LNHDA and SQIVND (reference sequence). This CDR3 region has 15 residues. The CDR3 region has the DNA TGTGCCAGTAGTATCGCGGCTAGCAGCACAGATACGCAGTATTTT. Translation: CASSIAASSTDTQYF.

The chain uses TRBV2 and TRBJ2-7; no clear D gene. V was pared by 6 bases and J by 9 bases, with 12 bases between. Germline CDR1 SNHLY, CDR2 FYNNEI. The CDR3 covers 11 residues. Here the CDR3 reads CASSSSHGQYF. The CDR3 bases are TGTGCCAGCAGCTCAAGCCATGGGCAGTACTTC.